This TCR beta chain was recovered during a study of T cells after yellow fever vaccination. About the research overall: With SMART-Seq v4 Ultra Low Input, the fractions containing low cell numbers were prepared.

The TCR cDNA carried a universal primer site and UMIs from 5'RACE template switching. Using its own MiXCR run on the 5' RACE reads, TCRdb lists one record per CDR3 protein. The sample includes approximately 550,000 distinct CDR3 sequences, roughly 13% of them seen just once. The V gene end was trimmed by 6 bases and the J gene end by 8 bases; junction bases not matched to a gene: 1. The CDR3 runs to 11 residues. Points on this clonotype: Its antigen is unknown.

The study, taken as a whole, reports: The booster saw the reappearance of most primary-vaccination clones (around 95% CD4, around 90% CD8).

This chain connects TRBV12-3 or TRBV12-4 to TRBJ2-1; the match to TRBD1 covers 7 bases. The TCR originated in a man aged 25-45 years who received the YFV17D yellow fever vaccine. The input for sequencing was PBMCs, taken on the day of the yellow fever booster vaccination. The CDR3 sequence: CASRTGYEQFF. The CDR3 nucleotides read TGTGCCAGCAGGACAGGGTATGAGCAGTTCTTC.